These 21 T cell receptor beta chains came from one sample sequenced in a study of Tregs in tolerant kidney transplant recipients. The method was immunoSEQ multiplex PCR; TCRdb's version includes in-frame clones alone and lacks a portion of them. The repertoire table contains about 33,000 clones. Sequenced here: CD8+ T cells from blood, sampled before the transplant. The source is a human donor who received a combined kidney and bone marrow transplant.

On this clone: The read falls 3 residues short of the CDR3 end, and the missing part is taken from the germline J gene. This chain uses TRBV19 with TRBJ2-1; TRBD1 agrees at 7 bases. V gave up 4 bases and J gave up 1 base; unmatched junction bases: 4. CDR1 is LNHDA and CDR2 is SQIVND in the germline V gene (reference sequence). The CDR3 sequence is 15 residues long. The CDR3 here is CASSTMTGSYNEQFF. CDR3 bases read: TGTGCCAGTAGTACCATGACAGGGTCCTACAATGAG.

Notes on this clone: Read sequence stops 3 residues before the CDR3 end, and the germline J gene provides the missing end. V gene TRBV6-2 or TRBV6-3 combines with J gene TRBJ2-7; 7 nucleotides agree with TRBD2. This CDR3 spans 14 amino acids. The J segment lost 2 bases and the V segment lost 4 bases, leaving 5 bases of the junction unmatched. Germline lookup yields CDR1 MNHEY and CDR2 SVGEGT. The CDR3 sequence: CASSLVAGAYEQYF. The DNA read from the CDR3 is TGTGCCAGCAGTTTAGTAGCGGGCGCCTACGAG.

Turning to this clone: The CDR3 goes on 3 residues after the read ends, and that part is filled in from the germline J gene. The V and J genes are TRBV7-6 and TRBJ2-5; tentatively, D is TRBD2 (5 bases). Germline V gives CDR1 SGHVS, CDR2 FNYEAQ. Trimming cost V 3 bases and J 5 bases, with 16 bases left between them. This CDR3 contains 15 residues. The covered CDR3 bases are TGTGCCAGCAGCTTCTTAGCTCCGCCGGGGGAGACC. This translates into CASSFLAPPGET. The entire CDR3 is CASSFLAPPGETQYF.

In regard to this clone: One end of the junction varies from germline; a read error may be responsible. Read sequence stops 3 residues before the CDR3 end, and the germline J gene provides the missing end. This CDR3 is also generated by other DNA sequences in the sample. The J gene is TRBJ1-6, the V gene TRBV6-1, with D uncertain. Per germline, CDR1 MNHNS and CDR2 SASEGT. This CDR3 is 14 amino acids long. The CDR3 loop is CASSEVALNSPLHF. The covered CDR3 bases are TGTGCCAGCAGCGAAGTGGCCTTAAATTCACCC.

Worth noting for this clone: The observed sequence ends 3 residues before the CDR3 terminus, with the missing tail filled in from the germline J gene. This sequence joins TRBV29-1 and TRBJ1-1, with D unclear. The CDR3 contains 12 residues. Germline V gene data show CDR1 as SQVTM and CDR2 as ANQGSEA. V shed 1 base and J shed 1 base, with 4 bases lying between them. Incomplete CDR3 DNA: TGCAGCGTTGAAGCGGGGAACACTGAA. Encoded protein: CSVEAGNTE. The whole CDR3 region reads CSVEAGNTEAFF.

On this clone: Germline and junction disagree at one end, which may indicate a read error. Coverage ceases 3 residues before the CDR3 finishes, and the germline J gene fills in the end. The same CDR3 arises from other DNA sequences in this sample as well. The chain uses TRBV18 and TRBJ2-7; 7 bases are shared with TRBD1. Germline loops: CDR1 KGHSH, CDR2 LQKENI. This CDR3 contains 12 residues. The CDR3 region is CASSPQGHEQYF. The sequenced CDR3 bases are TGTGCCAGCTCGCCACAGGGGCACGAG.

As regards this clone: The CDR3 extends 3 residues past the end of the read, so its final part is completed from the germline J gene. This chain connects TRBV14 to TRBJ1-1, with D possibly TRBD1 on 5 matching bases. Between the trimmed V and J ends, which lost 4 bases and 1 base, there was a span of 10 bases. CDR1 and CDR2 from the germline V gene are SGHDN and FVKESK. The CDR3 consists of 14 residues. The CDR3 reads CASSRGGRNTEAFF. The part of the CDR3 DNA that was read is TGTGCCAGCAGCCGGGGGGGTAGGAACACTGAA.

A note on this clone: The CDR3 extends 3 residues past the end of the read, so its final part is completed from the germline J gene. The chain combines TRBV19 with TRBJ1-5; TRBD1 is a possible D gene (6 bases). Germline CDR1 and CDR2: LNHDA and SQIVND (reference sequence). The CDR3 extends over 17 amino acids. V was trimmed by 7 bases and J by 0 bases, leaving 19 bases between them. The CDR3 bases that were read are TGTGCCAGTAACCCGGACAGTCCCCTCTATAGCAATCAGCCC. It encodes CASNPDSPLYSNQP. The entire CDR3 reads CASNPDSPLYSNQPQHF. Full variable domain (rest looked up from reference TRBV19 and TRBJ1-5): DGGITQSPKYLFRKEGQNVTLSCEQNLNHDAMYWYRQDPGQGLRLIYYSQIVNDFQKGDIAEGYSVSREKKESFPLTVTSAQKNPTAFYLCASNPDSPLYSNQPQHFGDGTRLSIL.

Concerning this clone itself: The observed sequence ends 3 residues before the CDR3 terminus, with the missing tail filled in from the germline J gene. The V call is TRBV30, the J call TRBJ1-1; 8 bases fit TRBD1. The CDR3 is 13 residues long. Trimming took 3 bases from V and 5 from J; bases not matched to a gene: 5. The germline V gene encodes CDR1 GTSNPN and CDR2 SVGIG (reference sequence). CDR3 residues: CAWSRGRGTEAFF. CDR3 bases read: TGTGCCTGGAGCAGGGGGCGCGGAACTGAA.

CDR3 DNA (partial): TGCAGTGCTAGAGATGGGCCAGCCAATCAGCCC. Translation gives CSARDGPANQP. The entire CDR3 protein is CSARDGPANQPQHF. The V and J genes are TRBV20-1 and TRBJ1-5; no clear D. The sequence runs out 3 residues before the end of the CDR3; the remainder is reconstructed from the germline J gene. CDR3 length equals 14 residues. With 0 bases removed from V and 3 bases from J, the gap between germline ends came to 9 bases. CDR1 and CDR2 (germline): DFQATT, SNEGSKA (reference sequence).

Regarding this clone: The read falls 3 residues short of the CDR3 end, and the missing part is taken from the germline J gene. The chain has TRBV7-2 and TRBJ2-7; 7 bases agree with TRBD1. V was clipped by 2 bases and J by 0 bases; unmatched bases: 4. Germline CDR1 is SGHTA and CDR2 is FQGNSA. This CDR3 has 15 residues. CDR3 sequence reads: CASSLPGTDSYEQYF. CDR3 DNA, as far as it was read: TGTGCCAGCAGCTTACCCGGGACAGACTCCTACGAG. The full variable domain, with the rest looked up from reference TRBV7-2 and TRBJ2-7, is GAGVSQSPSNKVTEKGKDVELRCDPISGHTALYWYRQSLGQGLEFLIYFQGNSAPDKSGLPSDRFSAERTGGSVSTLTIQRTQQEDSAVYLCASSLPGTDSYEQYFGPGTRLTVT.

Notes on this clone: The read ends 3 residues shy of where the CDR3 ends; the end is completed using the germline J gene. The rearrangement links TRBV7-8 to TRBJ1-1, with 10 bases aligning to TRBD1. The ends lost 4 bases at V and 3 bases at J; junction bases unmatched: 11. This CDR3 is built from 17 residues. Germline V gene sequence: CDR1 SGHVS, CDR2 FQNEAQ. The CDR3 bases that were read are TGTGCCAGCAGCTCTCGACAGGGGGCTCATAAAGACACTGAA. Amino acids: CASSSRQGAHKDTE. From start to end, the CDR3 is CASSSRQGAHKDTEAFF.

Partial CDR3 DNA: TGCGCCAGCAGCTTGGGGACAGGAGAGAATGAAAAA. It encodes CASSLGTGENEK. The entire CDR3 protein is CASSLGTGENEKLFF. J is TRBJ1-4 and V is TRBV5-1, with 7 bases identical to TRBD1. The read finishes 3 residues shy of the CDR3 end, and the germline J gene is used to complete it. V lost 0 bases to trimming and J lost 5 bases; unmatched junction nucleotides: 4. Germline V gives CDR1 SGHRS, CDR2 YFSETQ. The length of the CDR3 is 15 residues. Looking up the rest from reference TRBV5-1 and TRBJ1-4 gives the full variable domain: KAGVTQTPRYLIKTRGQQVTLSCSPISGHRSVSWYQQTPGQGLQFLFEYFSETQRNKGNFPGRFSGRQFSNSRSEMNVSTLELGDSALYLCASSLGTGENEKLFFGSGTQLSVL.

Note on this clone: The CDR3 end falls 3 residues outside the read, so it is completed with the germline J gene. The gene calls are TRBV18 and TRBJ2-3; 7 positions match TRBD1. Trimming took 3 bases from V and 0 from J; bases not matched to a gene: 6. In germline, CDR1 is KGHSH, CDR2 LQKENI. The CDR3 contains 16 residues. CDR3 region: CASSPTGQTSTDTQYF. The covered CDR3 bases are TGTGCCAGCTCACCGACGGGACAGACGAGCACAGATACG.

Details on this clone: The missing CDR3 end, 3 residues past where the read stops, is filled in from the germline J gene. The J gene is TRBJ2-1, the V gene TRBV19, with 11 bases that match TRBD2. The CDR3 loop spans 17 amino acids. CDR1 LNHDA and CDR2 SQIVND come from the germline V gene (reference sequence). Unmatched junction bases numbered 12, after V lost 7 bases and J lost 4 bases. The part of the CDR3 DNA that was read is TGTGCCAGTACCCTAGGGACTCTAGCGGGGGGATACAATGAG. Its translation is CASTLGTLAGGYNE. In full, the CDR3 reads CASTLGTLAGGYNEQFF.

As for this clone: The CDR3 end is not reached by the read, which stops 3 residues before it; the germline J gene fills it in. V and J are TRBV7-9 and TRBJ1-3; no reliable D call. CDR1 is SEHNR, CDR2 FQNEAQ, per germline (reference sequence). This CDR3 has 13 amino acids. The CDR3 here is CASTITPEPTIYF. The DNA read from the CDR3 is TGTGCCAGCACCATTACCCCCGAGCCGACC.

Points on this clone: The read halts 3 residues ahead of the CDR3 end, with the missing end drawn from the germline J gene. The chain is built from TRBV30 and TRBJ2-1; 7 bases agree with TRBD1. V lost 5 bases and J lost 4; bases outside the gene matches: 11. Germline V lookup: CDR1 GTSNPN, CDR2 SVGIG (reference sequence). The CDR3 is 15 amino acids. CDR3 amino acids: CAWLPQGMGYNEQFF. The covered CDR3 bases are TGTGCCTGGCTACCACAGGGGATGGGGTACAATGAG. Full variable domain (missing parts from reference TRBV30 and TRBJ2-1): SQTIHQWPATLVQPVGSPLSLECTVEGTSNPNLYWYRQAAGRGLQLLFYSVGIGQISSEVPQNLSASRPQDRQFILSSKKLLLSDSGFYLCAWLPQGMGYNEQFFGPGTRLTVL.

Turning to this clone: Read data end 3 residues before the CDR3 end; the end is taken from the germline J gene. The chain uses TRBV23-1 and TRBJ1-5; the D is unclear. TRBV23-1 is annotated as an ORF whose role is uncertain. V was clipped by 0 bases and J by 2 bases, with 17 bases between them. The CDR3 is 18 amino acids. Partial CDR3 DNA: TGCGCCAGCAGTCAATCCTTCGTGGCTCAGGAATGCAATCAGCCC. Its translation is CASSQSFVAQECNQP. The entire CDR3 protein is CASSQSFVAQECNQPQHF.

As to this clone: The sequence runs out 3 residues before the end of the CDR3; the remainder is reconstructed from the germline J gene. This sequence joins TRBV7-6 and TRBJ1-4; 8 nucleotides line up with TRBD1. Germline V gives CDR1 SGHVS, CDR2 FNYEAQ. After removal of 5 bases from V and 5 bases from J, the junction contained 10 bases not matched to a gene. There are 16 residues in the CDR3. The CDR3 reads CASSPGWGQVNEKLFF. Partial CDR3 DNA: TGTGCCAGCAGCCCAGGCTGGGGACAGGTCAATGAAAAA.

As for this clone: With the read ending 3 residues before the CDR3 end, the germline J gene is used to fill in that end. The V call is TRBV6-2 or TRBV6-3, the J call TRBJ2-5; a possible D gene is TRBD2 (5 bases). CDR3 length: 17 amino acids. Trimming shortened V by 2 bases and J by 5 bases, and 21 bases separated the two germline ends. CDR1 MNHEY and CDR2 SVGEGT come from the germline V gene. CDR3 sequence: CASSYPGGRLGLETQYF. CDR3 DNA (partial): TGTGCCAGCAGTTACCCAGGAGGCCGGTTAGGGCTGGAGACC.

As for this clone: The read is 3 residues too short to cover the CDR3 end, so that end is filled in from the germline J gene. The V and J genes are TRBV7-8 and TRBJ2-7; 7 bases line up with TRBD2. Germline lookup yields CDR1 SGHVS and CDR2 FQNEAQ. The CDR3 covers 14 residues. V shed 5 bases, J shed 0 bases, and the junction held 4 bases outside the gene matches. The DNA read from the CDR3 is TGTGCCAGCAGCCCCCGGGACTACTCCTACGAG. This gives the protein CASSPRDYSYE. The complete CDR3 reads CASSPRDYSYEQYF. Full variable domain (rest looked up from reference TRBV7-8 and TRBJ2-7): GAGVSQSPRYKVAKRGQDVALRCDPISGHVSLFWYQQALGQGPEFLTYFQNEAQLDKSGLPSDRFFAERPEGSVSTLKIQRTQQEDSAVYLCASSPRDYSYEQYFGPGTRLTVT.